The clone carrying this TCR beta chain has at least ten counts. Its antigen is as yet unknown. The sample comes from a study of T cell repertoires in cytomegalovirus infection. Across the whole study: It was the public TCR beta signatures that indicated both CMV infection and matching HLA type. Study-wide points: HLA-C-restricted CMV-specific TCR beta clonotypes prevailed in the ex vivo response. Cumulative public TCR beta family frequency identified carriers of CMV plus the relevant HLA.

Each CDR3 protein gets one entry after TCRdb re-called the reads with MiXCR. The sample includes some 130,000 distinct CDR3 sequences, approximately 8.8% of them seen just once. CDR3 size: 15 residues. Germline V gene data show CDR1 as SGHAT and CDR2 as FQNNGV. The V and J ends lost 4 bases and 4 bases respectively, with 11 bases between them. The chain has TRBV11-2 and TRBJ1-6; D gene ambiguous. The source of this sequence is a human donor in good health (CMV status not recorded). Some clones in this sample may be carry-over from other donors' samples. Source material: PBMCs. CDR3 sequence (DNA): TGTGCCAGCAGCTCACGGGAGATATATAATTCACCCCTCCACTTT. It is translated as CASSSREIYNSPLHF. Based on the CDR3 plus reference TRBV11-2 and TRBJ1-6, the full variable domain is EAGVAQSPRYKIIEKRQSVAFWCNPISGHATLYWYQQILGQGPKLLIQFQNNGVVDDSQLPKDRFSAERLKGVDSTLKIQPAKLEDSAVYLCASSSREIYNSPLHFGNGTRLTVT.